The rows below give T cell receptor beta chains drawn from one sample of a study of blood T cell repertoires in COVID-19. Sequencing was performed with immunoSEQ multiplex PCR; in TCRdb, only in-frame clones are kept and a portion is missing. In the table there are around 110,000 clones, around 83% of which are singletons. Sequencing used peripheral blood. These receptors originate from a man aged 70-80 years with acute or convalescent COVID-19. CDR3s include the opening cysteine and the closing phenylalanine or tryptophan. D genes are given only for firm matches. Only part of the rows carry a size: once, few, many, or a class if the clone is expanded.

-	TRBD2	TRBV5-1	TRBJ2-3	CASSLVSGVSTDTQYF	TGCGCCAGCAGCTTGGTGAGCGGGGTGAGCACAGATACGCAGTATTTT
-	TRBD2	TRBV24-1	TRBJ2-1	CATSDPRGPSVGGDEQFF	TGTGCCACCAGTGATCCTCGCGGGCCTTCGGTTGGGGGGGATGAGCAGTTCTTC
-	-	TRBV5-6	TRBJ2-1	CASSPDRRLSNEQFF	TGTGCCAGCAGCCCCGACAGGAGGCTCTCCAATGAGCAGTTCTTC
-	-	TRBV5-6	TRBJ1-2	CASSSFRGTGYTF	TGTGCCAGCAGCTCATTCAGGGGAACGGGCTACACCTTC
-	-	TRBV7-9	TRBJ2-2	CASSLSRTGELFF	TGTGCCAGCAGCTTGTCTAGAACCGGGGAGCTGTTTTTT
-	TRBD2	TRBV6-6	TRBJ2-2	CASSSRGSGGVGELFF	TGTGCCAGCAGCTCTCGGGGTAGCGGGGGTGTCGGGGAGCTGTTTTTT
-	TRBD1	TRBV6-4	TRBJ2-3	CASRGQGTDTQYF	TGTGCCAGCAGGGGACAGGGGACAGATACGCAGTATTTT
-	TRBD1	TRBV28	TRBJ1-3	CASSSGQYAGNTIYF	TGTGCCAGCAGCTCGGGACAGTACGCTGGAAACACCATATATTTT
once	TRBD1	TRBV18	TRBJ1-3	CASSPDRAFSGNTIYF	TGTGCCAGCTCACCAGACAGGGCATTCTCTGGAAACACCATATATTTT
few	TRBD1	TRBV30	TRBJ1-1	CACPPTPGQGSTEAFF	TGTGCCTGTCCCCCGACCCCGGGACAGGGGTCGACTGAAGCTTTCTTT
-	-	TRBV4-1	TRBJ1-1	CASSQDNPPEAFF	TGCGCCAGCAGCCAAGATAATCCTCCTGAGGCTTTCTTT
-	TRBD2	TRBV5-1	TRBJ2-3	CASSRGGAGTDTQYF	TGCGCCAGCAGCCGGGGAGGGGCTGGCACAGATACGCAGTATTTT
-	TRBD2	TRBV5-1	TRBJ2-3	CASSAASSGGIDTQYF	TGCGCCAGCAGCGCCGCCTCTAGCGGGGGGATAGATACGCAGTATTTT
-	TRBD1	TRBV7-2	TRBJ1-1	CASSLPGGRNTEAFF	TGTGCCAGCAGCCTCCCAGGGGGTCGGAACACTGAAGCTTTCTTT
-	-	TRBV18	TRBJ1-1	CASSPGGNTEAFF	TGTGCCAGCTCCCCTGGAGGTAACACTGAAGCTTTCTTT
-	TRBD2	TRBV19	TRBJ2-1	CASSIGLAGEQFF	TGTGCCAGTAGTATAGGGCTAGCGGGGGAGCAGTTCTTC
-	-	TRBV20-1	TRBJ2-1	CSASSYIPEQFF	TGCAGTGCTAGTTCTTACATCCCGGAGCAGTTCTTC
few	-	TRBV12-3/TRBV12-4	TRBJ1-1	CASHSPGNTEAFF	TGTGCCAGCCATTCCCCGGGAAACACTGAAGCTTTCTTT
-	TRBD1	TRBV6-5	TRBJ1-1	CASFSQGALNTEAFF	TGTGCCAGCTTTTCGCAGGGGGCCCTGAACACTGAAGCTTTCTTT
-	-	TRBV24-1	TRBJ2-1	CATSEPEGRYNEQFF	TGTGCCACCAGTGAGCCGGAGGGCCGGTACAATGAGCAGTTCTTC
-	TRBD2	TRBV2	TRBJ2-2	CASSVLAAIGGELFF	TGTGCCAGCAGTGTACTAGCGGCAATCGGCGGGGAGCTGTTTTTT
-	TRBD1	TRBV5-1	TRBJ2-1	CASSPGQGAGNEQFF	TGCGCCAGCAGCCCAGGACAGGGGGCTGGCAATGAGCAGTTCTTC
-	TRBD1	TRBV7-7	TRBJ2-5	CASSSGQGGETQYF	TGTGCCAGCAGCAGCGGACAGGGTGGAGAGACCCAGTACTTC
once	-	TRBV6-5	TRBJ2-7	CASSYTLAGPPYEQYF	TGTGCCAGCAGTTACACTCTAGCTGGGCCCCCCTACGAGCAGTACTTC
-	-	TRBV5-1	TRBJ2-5	CASSRGIQETQYF	TGCGCCAGCAGTCGGGGGATCCAAGAGACCCAGTACTTC
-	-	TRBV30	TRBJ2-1	CAWGRRDTDYNEQFF	TGTGCCTGGGGGCGCCGGGACACCGACTACAATGAGCAGTTCTTC
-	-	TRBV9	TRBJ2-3	CASSVGGGRSDTQYF	TGTGCCAGCAGCGTAGGCGGGGGCCGCTCAGATACGCAGTATTTT
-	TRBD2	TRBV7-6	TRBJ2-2	CASSLAGGITGELFF	TGTGCCAGCAGCTTAGCGGGGGGGATCACCGGGGAGCTGTTTTTT
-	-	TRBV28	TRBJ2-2	CASSPQAGMNTGELFF	TGTGCCAGCAGTCCACAAGCGGGTATGAACACCGGGGAGCTGTTTTTT
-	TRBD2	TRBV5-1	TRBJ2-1	CASSLLGGGAYNEQFF	TGCGCCAGCAGCTTGTTGGGCGGGGGGGCCTACAATGAGCAGTTCTTC
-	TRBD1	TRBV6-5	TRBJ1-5	CARTDRSSRDQPQHF	TGTGCCAGAACGGACAGGTCCTCCCGGGATCAGCCCCAGCATTTT
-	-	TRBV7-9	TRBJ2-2	CASSLLETGELFF	TGTGCCAGCAGCCTCTTAGAAACCGGGGAGCTGTTTTTT
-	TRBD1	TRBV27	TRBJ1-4	CASRGPGTGAGKLFF	TGTGCCAGCAGGGGCCCCGGGACAGGGGCTGGAAAACTGTTTTTT
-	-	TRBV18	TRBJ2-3	CASSPSADTDTQYF	TGTGCCAGCTCCCCCTCAGCGGACACAGATACGCAGTATTTT
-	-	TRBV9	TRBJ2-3	CASSLRGGESAADTQYF	TGTGCCAGCAGCCTCCGAGGGGGGGAAAGCGCGGCAGATACGCAGTATTTT
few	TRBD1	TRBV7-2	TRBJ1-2	CASSLDGTGYGYTF	TGTGCCAGCAGCTTAGACGGGACAGGATATGGCTACACCTTC
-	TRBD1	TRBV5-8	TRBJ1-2	CASTLDRGRANYGYTF	TGTGCCAGCACCTTGGACAGGGGCCGAGCTAACTATGGCTACACCTTC
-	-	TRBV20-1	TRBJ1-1	CSASLQGNTEAFF	TGCAGTGCTAGTCTACAGGGGAACACTGAAGCTTTCTTT
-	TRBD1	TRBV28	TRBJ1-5	CASVPGQGFAQHF	TGTGCCAGCGTCCCGGGACAGGGCTTCGCCCAGCATTTT